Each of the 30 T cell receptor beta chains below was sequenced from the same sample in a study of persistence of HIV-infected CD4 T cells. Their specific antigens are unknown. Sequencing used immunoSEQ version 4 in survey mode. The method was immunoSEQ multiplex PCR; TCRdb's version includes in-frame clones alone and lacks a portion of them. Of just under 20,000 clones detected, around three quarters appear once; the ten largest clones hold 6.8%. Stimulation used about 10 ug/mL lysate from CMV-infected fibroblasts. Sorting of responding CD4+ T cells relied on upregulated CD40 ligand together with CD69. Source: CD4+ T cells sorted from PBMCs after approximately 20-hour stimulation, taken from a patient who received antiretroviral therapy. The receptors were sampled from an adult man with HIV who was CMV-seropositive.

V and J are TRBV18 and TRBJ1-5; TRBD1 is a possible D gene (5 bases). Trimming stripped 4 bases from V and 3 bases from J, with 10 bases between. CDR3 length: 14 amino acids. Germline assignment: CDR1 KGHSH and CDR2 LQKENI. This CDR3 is CASSLGGNNQPQHF. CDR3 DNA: TGTGCCAGCTCACTTGGGGGGAACAATCAGCCCCAGCATTTT.

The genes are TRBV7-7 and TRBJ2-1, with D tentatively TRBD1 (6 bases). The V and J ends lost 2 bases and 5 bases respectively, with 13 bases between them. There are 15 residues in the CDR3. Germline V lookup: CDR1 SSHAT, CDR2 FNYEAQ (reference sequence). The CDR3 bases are TGTGCCAGCAGCTTACTACAGGGTAACCACAATGAGCAGTTCTTC. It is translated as CASSLLQGNHNEQFF.

As DNA, the CDR3 is TGTGCCAGCAGTTACAGTAATAATCAGCCCCAGCATTTT. It encodes CASSYSNNQPQHF. This sequence joins TRBV6-5 and TRBJ1-5; D not certain. This CDR3 region has 13 residues. The V gene lost 2 bases and the J gene lost 4 bases, with 6 bases spanning the gap. Germline CDR1 is MNHEY and CDR2 is SVGAGI.

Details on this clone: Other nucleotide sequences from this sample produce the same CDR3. The DNA for the CDR3 is TGTGCCAGCAGCCTACAGGAAAGGGGGACTGAAGCTTTCTTT. Protein: CASSLQERGTEAFF. This chain connects TRBV2 to TRBJ1-1, with D perhaps TRBD1 (6 bases). This CDR3 has 14 residues. The germline gives CDR1 SNHLY, CDR2 FYNNEI. Trimming removed 6 bases at V and 5 bases at J, with 16 bases between.

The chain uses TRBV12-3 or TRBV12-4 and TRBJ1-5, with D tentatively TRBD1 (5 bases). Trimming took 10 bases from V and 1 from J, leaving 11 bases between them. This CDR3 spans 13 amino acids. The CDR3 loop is CATQRDSNQPQHF. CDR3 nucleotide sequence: TGTGCCACCCAAAGGGACAGCAATCAGCCCCAGCATTTT.

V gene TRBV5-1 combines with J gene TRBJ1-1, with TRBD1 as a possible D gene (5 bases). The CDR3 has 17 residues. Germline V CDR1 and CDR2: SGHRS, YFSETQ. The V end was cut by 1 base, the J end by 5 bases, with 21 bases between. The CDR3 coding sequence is TGCGCCAGCAGCTTGAACCCCAGGAGACCCAGGGAGACTGAAGCTTTCTTT. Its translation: CASSLNPRRPRETEAFF. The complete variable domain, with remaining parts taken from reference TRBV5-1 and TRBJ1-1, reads KAGVTQTPRYLIKTRGQQVTLSCSPISGHRSVSWYQQTPGQGLQFLFEYFSETQRNKGNFPGRFSGRQFSNSRSEMNVSTLELGDSALYLCASSLNPRRPRETEAFFGQGTRLTVV.

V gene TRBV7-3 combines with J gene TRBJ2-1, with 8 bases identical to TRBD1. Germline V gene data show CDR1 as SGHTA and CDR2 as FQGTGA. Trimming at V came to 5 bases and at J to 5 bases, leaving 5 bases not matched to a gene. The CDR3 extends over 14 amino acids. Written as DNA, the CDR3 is TGTGCCAGCAGCCCGGACAGGGAGGACAATGAGCAGTTCTTC. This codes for CASSPDREDNEQFF.

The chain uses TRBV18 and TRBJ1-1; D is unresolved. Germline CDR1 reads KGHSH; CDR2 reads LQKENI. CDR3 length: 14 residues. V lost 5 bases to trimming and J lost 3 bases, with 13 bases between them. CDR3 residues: CASSGRQEDTEAFF. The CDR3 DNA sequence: TGTGCCAGCTCAGGCCGGCAGGAGGACACTGAAGCTTTCTTT. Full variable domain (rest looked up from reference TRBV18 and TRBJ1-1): NAGVMQNPRHLVRRRGQEARLRCSPMKGHSHVYWYRQLPEEGLKFMVYLQKENIIDESGMPKERFSAEFPKEGPSILRIQQVVRGDSAAYFCASSGRQEDTEAFFGQGTRLTVV.

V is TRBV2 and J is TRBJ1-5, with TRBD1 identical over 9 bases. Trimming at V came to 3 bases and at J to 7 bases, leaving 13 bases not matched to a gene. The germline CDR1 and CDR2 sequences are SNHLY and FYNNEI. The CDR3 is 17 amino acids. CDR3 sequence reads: CASSDAFTGGAGQPQHF. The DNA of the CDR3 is TGTGCCAGCAGTGATGCCTTTACAGGGGGCGCGGGGCAGCCCCAGCATTTT.

For the CDR3, the DNA is TGTGCCACCAGCAGAGACCGGAGCTCTGGAAACACCATATATTTT. It encodes CATSRDRSSGNTIYF. V and J are TRBV15 and TRBJ1-3; D not certain. The CDR3 is 15 amino acids. From germline, CDR1 is LNHNV and CDR2 YYDKDF (reference sequence). The V and J ends lost 0 bases and 0 bases respectively, with 6 bases between them.

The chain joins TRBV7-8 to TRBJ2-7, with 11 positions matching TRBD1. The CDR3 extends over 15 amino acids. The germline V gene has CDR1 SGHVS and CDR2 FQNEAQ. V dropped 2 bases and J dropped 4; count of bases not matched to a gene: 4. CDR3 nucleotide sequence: TGTGCCAGCAGCTTATCCCGGGACAGGGGGTACGAGCAGTACTTC. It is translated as CASSLSRDRGYEQYF.

DNA for the CDR3: TGCGCCAGCAGCTTGTGGGGGACAGGGGGCAATCAGCCCCAGCATTTT. Translating it yields CASSLWGTGGNQPQHF. This chain connects TRBV5-1 to TRBJ1-5; 10 positions match TRBD1. CDR3 size: 16 residues. J was trimmed by 2 bases and V by 1 base; bases with no gene match: 3. The germline CDR1 and CDR2 sequences are SGHRS and YFSETQ.

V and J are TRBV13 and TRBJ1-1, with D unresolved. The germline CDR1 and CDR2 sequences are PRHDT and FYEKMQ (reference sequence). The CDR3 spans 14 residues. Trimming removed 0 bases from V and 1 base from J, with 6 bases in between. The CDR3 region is CASSLGPQNTEAFF. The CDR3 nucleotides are TGTGCCAGCAGCTTAGGCCCCCAGAACACTGAAGCTTTCTTT.

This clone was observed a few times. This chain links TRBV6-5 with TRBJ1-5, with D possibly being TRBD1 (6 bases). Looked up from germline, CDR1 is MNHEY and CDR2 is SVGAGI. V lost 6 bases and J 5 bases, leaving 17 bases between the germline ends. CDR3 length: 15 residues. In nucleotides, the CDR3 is TGTGCCAGCAGACTAACACAGGGTCCTGATCAGCCCCAGCATTTT. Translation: CASRLTQGPDQPQHF.

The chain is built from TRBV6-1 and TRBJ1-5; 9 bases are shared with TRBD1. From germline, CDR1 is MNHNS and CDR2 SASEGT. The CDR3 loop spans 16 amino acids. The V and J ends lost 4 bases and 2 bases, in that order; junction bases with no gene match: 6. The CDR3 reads CASSAQGAGGNQPQHF. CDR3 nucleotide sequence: TGTGCCAGCAGTGCACAGGGGGCAGGGGGCAATCAGCCCCAGCATTTT.

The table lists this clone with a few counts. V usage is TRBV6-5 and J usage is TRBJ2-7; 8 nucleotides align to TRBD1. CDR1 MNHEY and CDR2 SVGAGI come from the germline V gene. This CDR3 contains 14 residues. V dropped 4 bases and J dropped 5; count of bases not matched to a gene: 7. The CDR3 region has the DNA TGTGCCAGCAGTTTAGGACAGGGTAGGAACGAGCAGTACTTC. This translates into CASSLGQGRNEQYF.

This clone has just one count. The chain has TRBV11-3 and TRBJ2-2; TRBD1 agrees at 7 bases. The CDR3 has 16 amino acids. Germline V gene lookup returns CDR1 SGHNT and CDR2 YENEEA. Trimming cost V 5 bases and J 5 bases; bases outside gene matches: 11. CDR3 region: CASSTAGTARTGELFF. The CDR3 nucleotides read TGTGCCAGCAGCACGGCCGGGACAGCGCGGACCGGGGAGCTGTTTTTT.

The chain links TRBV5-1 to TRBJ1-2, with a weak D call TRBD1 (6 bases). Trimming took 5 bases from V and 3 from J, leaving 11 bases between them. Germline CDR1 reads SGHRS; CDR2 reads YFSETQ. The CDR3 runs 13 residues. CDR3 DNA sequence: TGCGCCAGCAGTGCGACAGGCGACTATGGCTACACCTTC. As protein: CASSATGDYGYTF.

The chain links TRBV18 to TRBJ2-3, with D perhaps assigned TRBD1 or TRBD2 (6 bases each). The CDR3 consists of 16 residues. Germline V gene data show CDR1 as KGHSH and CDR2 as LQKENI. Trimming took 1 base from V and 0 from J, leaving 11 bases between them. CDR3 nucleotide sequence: TGTGCCAGCTCACCACAATGGGGGGCTAGCACAGATACGCAGTATTTT. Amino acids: CASSPQWGASTDTQYF.

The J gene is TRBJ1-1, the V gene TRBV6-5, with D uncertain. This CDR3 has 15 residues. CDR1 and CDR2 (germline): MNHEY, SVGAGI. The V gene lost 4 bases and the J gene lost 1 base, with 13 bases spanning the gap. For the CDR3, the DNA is TGTGCCAGCAGTTTATCATTCGGCCGGAACACTGAAGCTTTCTTT. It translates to CASSLSFGRNTEAFF.

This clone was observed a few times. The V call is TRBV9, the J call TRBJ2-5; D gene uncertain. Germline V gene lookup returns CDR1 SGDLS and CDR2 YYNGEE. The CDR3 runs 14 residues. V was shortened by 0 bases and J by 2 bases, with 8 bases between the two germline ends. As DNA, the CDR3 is TGTGCCAGCAGCGTAGGAACTTTACAAGAGACCCAGTACTTC. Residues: CASSVGTLQETQYF.

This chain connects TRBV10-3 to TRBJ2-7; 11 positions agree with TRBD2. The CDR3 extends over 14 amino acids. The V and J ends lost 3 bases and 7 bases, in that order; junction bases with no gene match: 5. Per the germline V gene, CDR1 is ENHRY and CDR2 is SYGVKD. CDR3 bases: TGTGCCATCAGTGACGGACTAGCGGGCAATGAGCAGTACTTC. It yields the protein CAISDGLAGNEQYF.

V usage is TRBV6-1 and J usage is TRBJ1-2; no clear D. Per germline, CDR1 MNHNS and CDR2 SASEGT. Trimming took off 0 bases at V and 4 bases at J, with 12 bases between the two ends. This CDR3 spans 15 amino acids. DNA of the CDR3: TGTGCCAGCAGTGAAGCAGGCGGGTGGGGCTATGGCTACACCTTC. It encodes CASSEAGGWGYGYTF.

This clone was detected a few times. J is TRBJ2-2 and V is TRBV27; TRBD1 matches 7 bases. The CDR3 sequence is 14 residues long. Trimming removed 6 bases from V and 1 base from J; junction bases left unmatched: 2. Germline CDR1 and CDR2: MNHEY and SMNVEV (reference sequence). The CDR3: CASRWTGNTGELFF. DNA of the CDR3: TGTGCCAGCAGGTGGACAGGGAACACCGGGGAGCTGTTTTTT.

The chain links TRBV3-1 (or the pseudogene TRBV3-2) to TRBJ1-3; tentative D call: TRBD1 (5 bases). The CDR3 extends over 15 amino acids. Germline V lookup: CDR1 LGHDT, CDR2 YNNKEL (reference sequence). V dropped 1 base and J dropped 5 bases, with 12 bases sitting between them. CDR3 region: CASSQGGGNRNTIYF. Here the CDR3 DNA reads TGTGCCAGCAGCCAAGGTGGGGGGAACCGAAACACCATATATTTT.

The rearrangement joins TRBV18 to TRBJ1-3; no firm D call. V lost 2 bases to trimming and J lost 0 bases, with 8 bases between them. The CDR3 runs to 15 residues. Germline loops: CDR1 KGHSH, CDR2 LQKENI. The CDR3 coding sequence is TGTGCCAGCTCACCATCGGAGACCTCTGGAAACACCATATATTTT. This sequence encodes CASSPSETSGNTIYF.

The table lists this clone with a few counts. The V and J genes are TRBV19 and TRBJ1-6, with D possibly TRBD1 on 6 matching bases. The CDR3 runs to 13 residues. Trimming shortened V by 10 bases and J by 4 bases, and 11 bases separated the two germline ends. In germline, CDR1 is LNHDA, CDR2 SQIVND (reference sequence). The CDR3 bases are TGTGCCACCCAGGACAGTTATAATTCACCCCTCCACTTT. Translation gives CATQDSYNSPLHF.

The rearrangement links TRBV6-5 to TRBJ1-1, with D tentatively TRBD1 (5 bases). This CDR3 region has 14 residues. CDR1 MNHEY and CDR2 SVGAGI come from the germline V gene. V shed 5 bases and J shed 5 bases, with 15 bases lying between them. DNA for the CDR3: TGTGCCAGCAGTACGTCCCCGGGGGGGACTGAAGCTTTCTTT. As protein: CASSTSPGGTEAFF.

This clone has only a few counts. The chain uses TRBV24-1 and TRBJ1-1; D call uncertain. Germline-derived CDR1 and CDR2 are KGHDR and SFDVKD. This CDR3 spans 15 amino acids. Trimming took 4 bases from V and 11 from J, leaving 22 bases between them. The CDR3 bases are TGTGCCACCAGTGACCCTAGTGGAGAGGGAGGTTCGGCTTTCTTT. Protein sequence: CATSDPSGEGGSAFF.

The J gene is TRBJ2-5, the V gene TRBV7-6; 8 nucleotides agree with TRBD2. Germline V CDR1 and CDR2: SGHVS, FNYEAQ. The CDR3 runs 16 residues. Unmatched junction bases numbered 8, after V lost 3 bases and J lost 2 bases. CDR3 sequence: CASSFAGGSSQETQYF. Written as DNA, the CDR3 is TGTGCCAGCAGCTTCGCGGGGGGCTCGTCTCAAGAGACCCAGTACTTC.